This T cell receptor beta chain came from a study of blood T cells in healthy people across ages. V was cut by 8 bases and J by 7 bases, with 6 bases left in between. The CDR3 is 11 amino acids. Germline V gene lookup returns CDR1 MNHEY and CDR2 SMNVEV (reference sequence). Alongside a J-beta primer mix, a sample-barcoded 5' primer served in a second PCR lasting roughly 6 to 11 cycles. Using its own MiXCR run on the 5' RACE reads, TCRdb lists one record per CDR3 protein. The table includes over a million distinct CDR3 sequences, more than 40% detected once. The TCR was taken from a woman in her fifties or sixties in good health. The chain links TRBV27 to TRBJ1-6; TRBD1 might be the D (5 bases). The sequenced sample consisted of blood. CDR3 nucleotides: TGTGCCAGCGGGGGGAATTCACCCCTCCACTTT. It codes for CASGGNSPLHF.